This T cell receptor beta chain was identified in a study of T cells in Graves' hyperthyroidism and ophthalmopathy. What was amplified from RNA transcripts were TCR beta CDR3 regions. HTBI primers drove first-round RT-PCR of the TCR CDR3. TCRdb ran MiXCR on the multiplex PCR reads and lists one entry per CDR3 protein. The sample records hundreds of thousands of distinct CDR3 sequences, 45% being singletons. Study-wide results and caveats: Separation of ophthalmopathy from stable hyperthyroidism was achieved by a 13 V-J model.

On this clonotype itself: Its cognate antigen is unknown. A read error is possible here, since a much larger clone lies one base away.

CDR1 and CDR2 from the germline V gene are SQVTM and ANQGSEA. The CDR3 extends over 14 amino acids. Clinical symptoms, serum thyroxine, TRAb, thyroid ultrasound and orbital computed tomography informed diagnoses. Sequencing input: peripheral blood or thyroid tissue (not recorded which). The clonotype originates from an adult man with Graves' disease, either hyperthyroidism or ophthalmopathy (not recorded which). J is TRBJ2-2 and V is TRBV29-1, with no clear D. The CDR3, as DNA: TGCGGCGTTGAAGAGGATTTGGTCACCGGGGAGCTGTTTTTT. Amino acid sequence: CGVEEDLVTGELFF.